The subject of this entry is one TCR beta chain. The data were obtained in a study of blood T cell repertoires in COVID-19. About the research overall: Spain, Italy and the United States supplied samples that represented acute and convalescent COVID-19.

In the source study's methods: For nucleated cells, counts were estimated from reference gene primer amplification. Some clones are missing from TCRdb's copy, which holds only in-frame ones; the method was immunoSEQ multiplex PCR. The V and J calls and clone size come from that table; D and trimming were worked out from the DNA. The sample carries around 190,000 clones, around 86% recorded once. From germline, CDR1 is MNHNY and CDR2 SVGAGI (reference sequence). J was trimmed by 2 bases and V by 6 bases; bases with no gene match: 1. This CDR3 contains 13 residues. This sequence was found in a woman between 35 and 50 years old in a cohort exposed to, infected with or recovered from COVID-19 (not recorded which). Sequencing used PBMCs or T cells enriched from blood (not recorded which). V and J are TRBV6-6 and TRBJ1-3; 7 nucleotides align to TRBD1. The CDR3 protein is CASSQGAGNTIYF. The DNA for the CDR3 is TGTGCCAGCAGCCAGGGGGCTGGAAACACCATATATTTT.